This is a list of T cell receptor beta chains from one sample in a study of molecular identifiers for immune sequencing clone quantification. MiXCR was run by TCRdb on the PCR reads, yielding one entry per CDR3 protein. The sample holds 80,000 to 100,000 distinct CDR3 sequences, approximately 24% seen once. The sample comprised naive CD8+ T cells from blood, with Jurkat cell RNA spiked in. Every receptor here comes from a human donor in good health. Some libraries in this study had Jurkat cell RNA spiked in. CDR3s leave out the opening cysteine and the closing phenylalanine or tryptophan.

J gene | V gene | CDR3 protein
TRBJ2-1 | TRBV27 | ASSAGTSINEQF
TRBJ2-1 | TRBV7-2 | ASSFFGGRESSYNEQF
TRBJ2-3 | TRBV7-9 | ASSSRGDTQY
TRBJ2-2 | TRBV7-9 | ASSPAQELTGELF
TRBJ2-3 | TRBV11-3 | ASSPGTSGELTDTQY
TRBJ2-7 | TRBV4-2 | ASSQEEGAGAYEQY
TRBJ2-1 | TRBV5-1 | ASSFPSGPGNEQF
TRBJ2-3 | TRBV12-3/TRBV12-4 | ASTPEGTDTQY
TRBJ1-5 | TRBV7-9 | ASSRDGGNQPQH
TRBJ2-7 | TRBV7-2 | ASSLARAGGIYEQY
TRBJ2-5 | TRBV6-5 | ASSKTAQETQY
TRBJ1-1 | TRBV7-6 | ASSLGVVAF
TRBJ2-1 | TRBV9 | ASSADPNEQF
TRBJ2-7 | TRBV4-1 | ASSQDPGARPV
TRBJ2-5 | TRBV5-6 | ASSFSETQY
TRBJ2-7 | TRBV6-2/TRBV6-3 | ASSYLQGSRGYEQY
TRBJ2-3 | TRBV19 | ASSIGGTSGGDTQY
TRBJ2-3 | TRBV27 | ASSLSTIQDTQY
TRBJ2-3 | TRBV28 | ASSLPPGLTDTQY
TRBJ1-1 | TRBV2 | ASNEGWANTEAF
TRBJ2-7 | TRBV29-1 | SVEQGYYEQY
TRBJ1-5 | TRBV19 | ASSPRTGAGDQPQH
TRBJ2-7 | TRBV5-4 | ASSHDIFPYEQY
TRBJ2-7 | TRBV29-1 | SAKDSYEQY
TRBJ2-2 | TRBV13 | ASSSAESRLNTGELF
TRBJ1-1 | TRBV6-1 | ASRKKGVMNTEAF
TRBJ2-7 | TRBV27 | ASSLTGVGSYEQY
TRBJ1-1 | TRBV7-8 | ASSSTGRENTEAF
TRBJ2-1 | TRBV7-2 | ASSLWSGSNSYNEQF
TRBJ2-7 | TRBV30 | ACCGAGDSYEQY
TRBJ2-1 | TRBV6-1 | ASRRRRGQDSYNEQF
TRBJ1-3 | TRBV4-3 | ASRQDTGVGNTIY
- | TRBV7-9 | ARTLSGGRETDTQH
TRBJ2-5 | TRBV20-1 | SARDLWAGEMYQEIQY
TRBJ2-1 | TRBV7-9 | ASSPGSYNEQF
TRBJ1-4 | TRBV4-3 | ASSQDSRGMTNEKLF
TRBJ2-1 | TRBV11-1 | ASSWGGGEQF
TRBJ1-5 | TRBV2 | ASSETPSSNQPQH
TRBJ1-1 | TRBV7-9 | ASSSPLVGTEAF
TRBJ1-1 | TRBV4-3 | ASSQAEEEAF
TRBJ1-5 | TRBV27 | ASSFQGANQPQH
TRBJ2-3 | TRBV27 | ASSLLAHTDTQY
TRBJ2-1 | TRBV10-3 | AISESDRDYSYNEQF
TRBJ2-7 | TRBV5-5 | ASSLAYGQSYEQY
TRBJ2-3 | TRBV7-2 | ASSLASGGPPDTQY
TRBJ2-2 | TRBV6-2/TRBV6-3 | ASSYADYTGELF
TRBJ2-2 | TRBV28 | ASSLGSGRVSGELF
TRBJ1-1 | TRBV7-9 | ASSPPERDWGRAF
TRBJ2-2 | TRBV5-6 | ASSILTGELF
TRBJ2-7 | TRBV4-1 | ASSPGVKGYEQY
TRBJ2-3 | TRBV20-1 | SARAELAASTDTQY
TRBJ2-5 | TRBV4-1 | ASSQDLARGETQY
TRBJ2-5 | TRBV27 | ASGWGRKETQY